This passage covers 7 T cell receptor beta chains from one sample sequenced in a study of T cell repertoires in ileal Crohn's disease. Some clones are missing from TCRdb's copy, which holds only in-frame ones; the method was immunoSEQ multiplex PCR. There are about 62,000 clones in the sample; approximately 88% occur only once, and roughly 2% lies in the top ten. The time point is: neoterminal ileum biopsy at postoperative endoscopy, about 6 months after surgery. The specimen was ileal tissue. Receptors originate from an adult with Crohn's disease.

The chain links TRBV30 to TRBJ2-1; D might be TRBD1 (6 bases). The CDR3 consists of 12 residues. The V end lost 5 bases, the J end lost 6 bases, and 11 bases lay between the germline ends. The germline gives CDR1 GTSNPN, CDR2 SVGIG (reference sequence). CDR3 sequence reads: CAWAGTPNEQFF. CDR3 bases: TGTGCCTGGGCCGGGACACCCAATGAGCAGTTCTTC.

The CDR3 region has the DNA TGTGCCAGCAGCTTGGAACGGGGGGGTACCGGGGAGCTGTTTTTT. Residues: CASSLERGGTGELFF. The rearrangement joins TRBV5-4 to TRBJ2-2; TRBD2 matches at 8 bases. This CDR3 is built from 15 residues. CDR1 is SGHNT and CDR2 is YYREEE in the germline V gene (reference sequence). V lost 0 bases to trimming and J lost 5 bases; unmatched junction nucleotides: 3.

The chain recombines TRBV6-5 with TRBJ1-5; TRBD1 might be the D (5 bases). This CDR3 is built from 14 residues. Between the trimmed V and J ends, which lost 6 bases and 5 bases, there was a span of 14 bases. Germline lookup yields CDR1 MNHEY and CDR2 SVGAGI. CDR3 DNA sequence: TGTGCCAGCAGGAGCAGGGTGAAGGATCAGCCCCAGCATTTT. Its translation: CASRSRVKDQPQHF.

The V and J genes are TRBV7-9 and TRBJ2-3; 7 bases are a match to TRBD1. V was pared by 3 bases and J by 1 base, with 1 base of the junction left unmatched. CDR3 length: 14 amino acids. The germline gives CDR1 SEHNR, CDR2 FQNEAQ (reference sequence). DNA of the CDR3: TGTGCCAGCAGCTTGACAGGGCGCACAGATACGCAGTATTTT. This encodes CASSLTGRTDTQYF.

The V call is TRBV5-6, the J call TRBJ1-6; no reliable D call. V was shortened by 3 bases and J by 5 bases, with 15 bases between the two germline ends. Germline loops: CDR1 SGHDT, CDR2 YYEEEE. CDR3 length equals 16 residues. The DNA for the CDR3 is TGTGCCAGCAGCTCCGGAGGGAGCCCTAATAATTCACCCCTCCACTTT. Amino acids: CASSSGGSPNNSPLHF.

The V gene is TRBV6-1, the J gene TRBJ2-3; TRBD2 might be the D (5 bases). Germline CDR1 MNHNS, CDR2 SASEGT. The CDR3 contains 15 residues. Trimming took 0 bases from V and 5 from J, leaving 12 bases between them. Written as DNA, the CDR3 is TGTGCCAGCAGTGAAGCGCTAGGAGGCTTAGATACGCAGTATTTT. It is translated as CASSEALGGLDTQYF.

This chain joins TRBV5-1 and TRBJ1-6, with D perhaps matching TRBD1 (5 bases). V lost 0 bases to trimming and J lost 9 bases, with 13 bases between them. This CDR3 has 15 residues. Germline lookup yields CDR1 SGHRS and CDR2 YFSETQ. CDR3: CASSLDTGSGSPLHF. The CDR3 coding sequence is TGCGCCAGCAGCTTGGATACAGGATCCGGTTCACCCCTCCACTTT.